This TCR beta chain was retrieved from a study of CD8+CD57+ T cells in acquired aplastic anemia. Turning to the study itself: Each DNA sample taken from sorted CD4+ and CD8+ cells came to about 3 ug on average. Notes on the study in general: Some 31 CD8+ CDR3 sequences were shared between patients and controls.

V was pared by 2 bases and J by 8 bases, with 7 bases between. The CDR3 is 12 residues long. This clonotype was detected a few times. Its specificity is not known. TCR beta VDJ and CDR3 profiles were obtained from a genomic DNA template. A single record per CDR3 protein comes from TCRdb applying MiXCR to the reads. The sample holds 200,000 to 250,000 distinct CDR3 sequences, almost 35% seen once. Sample: sorted CD4+, CD8+, or CD8+CD57+ T cells (not recorded which) from PBMCs. J is TRBJ2-1 and V is TRBV12-3 or TRBV12-4; D gene uncertain. This TCR came from a human donor in good health, serving as a control. The CDR3 here is CASSLIRDEQFF. In nucleotides, the CDR3 is TGTGCCAGCAGTTTAATTAGGGATGAGCAGTTCTTC.